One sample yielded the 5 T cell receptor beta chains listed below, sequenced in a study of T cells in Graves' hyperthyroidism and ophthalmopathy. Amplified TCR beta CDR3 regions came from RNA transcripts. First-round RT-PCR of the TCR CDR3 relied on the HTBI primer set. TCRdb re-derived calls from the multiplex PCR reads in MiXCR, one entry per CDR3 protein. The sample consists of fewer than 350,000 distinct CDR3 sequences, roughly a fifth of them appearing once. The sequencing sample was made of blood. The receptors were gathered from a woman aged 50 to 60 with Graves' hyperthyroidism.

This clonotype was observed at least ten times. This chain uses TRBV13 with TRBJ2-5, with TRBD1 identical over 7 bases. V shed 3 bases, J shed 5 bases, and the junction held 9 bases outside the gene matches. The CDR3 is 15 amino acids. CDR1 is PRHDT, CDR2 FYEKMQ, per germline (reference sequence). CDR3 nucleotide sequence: TGTGCCAGCAGCTTGGCAGCAGGGGGTGCTGAGACCCAGTACTTC. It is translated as CASSLAAGGAETQYF.

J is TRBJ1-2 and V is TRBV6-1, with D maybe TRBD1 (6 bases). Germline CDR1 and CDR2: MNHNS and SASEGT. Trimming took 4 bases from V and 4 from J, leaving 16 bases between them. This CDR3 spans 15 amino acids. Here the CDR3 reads CASSVQGQGPYGYTF. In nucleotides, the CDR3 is TGTGCCAGCAGTGTCCAGGGGCAGGGACCCTATGGCTACACCTTC.

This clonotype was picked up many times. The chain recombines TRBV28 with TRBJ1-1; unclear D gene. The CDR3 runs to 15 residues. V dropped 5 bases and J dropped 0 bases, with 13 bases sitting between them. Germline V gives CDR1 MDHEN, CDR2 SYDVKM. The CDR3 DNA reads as TGTGCCAGCAGTGCACCCACGGCTATGAACACTGAAGCTTTCTTT. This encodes CASSAPTAMNTEAFF.

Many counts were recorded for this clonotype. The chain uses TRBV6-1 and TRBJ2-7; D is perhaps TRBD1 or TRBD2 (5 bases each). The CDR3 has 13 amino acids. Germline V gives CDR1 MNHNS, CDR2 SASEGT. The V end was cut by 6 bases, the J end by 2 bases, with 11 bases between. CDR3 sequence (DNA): TGTGCCAGCAGAGCGGACATAGCCTACGAGCAGTACTTC. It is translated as CASRADIAYEQYF.

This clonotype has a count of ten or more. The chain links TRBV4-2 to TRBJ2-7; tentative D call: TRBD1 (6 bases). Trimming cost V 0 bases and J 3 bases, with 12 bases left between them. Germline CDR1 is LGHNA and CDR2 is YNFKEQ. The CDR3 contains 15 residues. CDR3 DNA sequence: TGTGCCAGCAGCCAAGATGAGGCAGGGGTCTACGAGCAGTACTTC. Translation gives CASSQDEAGVYEQYF.